What follows is one T cell receptor beta chain and its context. The target antigen is unknown. The entry originates in a study of OX40 agonist ivuxolimab in advanced cancers. Across the whole study: Ivuxolimab doses were 0.01, 0.1, 0.3, 1.5, 3 or 10 mg/kg every 2 weeks. Aged roughly 20 to 79 with a mean of 60 years, they were around 83% male.

The CDR3 contains 12 residues. The data were produced by immunoSEQ multiplex PCR, yet TCRdb's version contains in-frame clones alone and is incomplete. The table has roughly 84,000 clones, over 70% seen once. Overall study findings and caveats: Blood T cells, both CD4+ and CD8+, expanded clonally by week 6 at 0.1 to 3.0 mg/kg.

The sequenced sample was CD4+ or CD8+ T cells sorted from blood, obtained in a trial of the OX40 agonist ivuxolimab. The rearrangement uses TRBV21-1 and TRBJ2-5. The closer fit of TRBJ2-7 to the DNA end suggests the J call may be wrong. TRBV21-1 is reported as a pseudogene. The receptor was isolated from an adult with an advanced solid tumor such as melanoma, head and neck, liver or kidney cancer. DNA for the CDR3: TGTGCCAGCAGCACCCGGACCGGCGAGCAGTACTTC. It is translated as CASSTRTGEQYF.